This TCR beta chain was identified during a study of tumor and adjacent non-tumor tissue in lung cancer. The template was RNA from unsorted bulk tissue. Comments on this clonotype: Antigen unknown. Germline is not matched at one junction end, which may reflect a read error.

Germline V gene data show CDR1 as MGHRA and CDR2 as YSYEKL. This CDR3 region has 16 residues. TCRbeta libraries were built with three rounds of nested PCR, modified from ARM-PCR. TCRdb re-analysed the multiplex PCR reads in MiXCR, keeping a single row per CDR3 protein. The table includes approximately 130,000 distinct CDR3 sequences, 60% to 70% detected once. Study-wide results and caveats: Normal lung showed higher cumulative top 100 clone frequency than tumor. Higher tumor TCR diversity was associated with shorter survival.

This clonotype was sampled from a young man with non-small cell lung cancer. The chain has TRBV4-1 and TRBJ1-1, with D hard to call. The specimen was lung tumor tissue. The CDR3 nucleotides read TGCGCAAGCAGCCAAGATCTGGCAAGGGTGTCGGCTGAAGCTTGCTTT. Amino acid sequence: CASSQDLARVSAEACF.